The present TCR beta chain was sequenced within a study of blood T cell repertoires in COVID-19. The CDR3 spans 17 residues. Germline V gives CDR1 MGHRA, CDR2 YSYEKL. V lost 7 bases, J lost 4 bases, and 11 bases stayed unmatched. The assay was immunoSEQ multiplex PCR, and TCRdb's table has in-frame clones only and misses some. This table has some 150,000 clones, 80% to 85% appearing once. Sequencing was performed on peripheral blood. V gene TRBV4-1 combines with J gene TRBJ2-2; 11 nucleotides line up with TRBD1. The sequence was collected from an older woman with active or convalescent COVID-19. CDR3 in DNA: TGCGCCAGCACTCCCAGTAAGGGACAGGGGGGCACCGGGGAGCTGTTTTTT. This encodes CASTPSKGQGGTGELFF.